This T cell receptor beta chain was retrieved from a study of vaccination and CD4 T cells after COVID-19. Study observations and caveats: In convalescent patients, 304 of 307 vaccine-specific clones were spike mono-reactive. Among convalescent patients, a median approximately 86% of reactive clones emerged only after vaccination.

This CDR3 contains 14 residues. Germline V gene lookup returns CDR1 SGHTA and CDR2 FQGNSA. Trimming removed 5 bases from V and 4 bases from J, with 14 bases in between. Time point in this sample: late sampling 161 to 241 days after vaccination in a few convalescent patients. Treatment reported: roughly 11-day PBMC culture with coronavirus spike peptide pools or control peptides (ViraFEST assay). Researchers grew the cells for about 10 days and then pulled out CD4+ T cells by negative selection. About this clonotype: Its antigen is unknown.

Sequencing of cultured CD4+ T cell DNA used the Oncomine TCR Beta short-read assay. Via MiXCR, TCRdb re-called the PCR reads, giving one row per CDR3 protein. The table lists more than 20,000 distinct CDR3 sequences, around two fifths of them singletons. The gene calls are TRBV7-2 and TRBJ1-1; D is possibly TRBD1 (5 bases). The material was CD4+ T cells from blood, cultured in vitro, obtained about 7 months after SARS-CoV-2 vaccination. This TCR was sampled from a human donor who had recovered from COVID-19. CDR3 region: CASSKNVGGTEAFF. The DNA for the CDR3 is TGTGCCAGCAGCAAAAACGTGGGGGGCACTGAAGCTTTCTTT.